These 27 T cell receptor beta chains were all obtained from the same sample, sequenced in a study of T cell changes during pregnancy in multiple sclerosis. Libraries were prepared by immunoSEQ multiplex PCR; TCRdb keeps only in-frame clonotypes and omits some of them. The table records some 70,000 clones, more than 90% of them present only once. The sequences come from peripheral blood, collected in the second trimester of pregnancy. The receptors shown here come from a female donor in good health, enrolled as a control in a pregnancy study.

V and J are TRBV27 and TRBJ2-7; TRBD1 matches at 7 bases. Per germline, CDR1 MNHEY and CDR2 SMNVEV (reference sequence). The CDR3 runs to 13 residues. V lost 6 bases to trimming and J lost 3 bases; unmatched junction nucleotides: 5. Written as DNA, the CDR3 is TGTGCCAGCAGAAAGGGACAGTTCTACGAGCAGTACTTC. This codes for CASRKGQFYEQYF.

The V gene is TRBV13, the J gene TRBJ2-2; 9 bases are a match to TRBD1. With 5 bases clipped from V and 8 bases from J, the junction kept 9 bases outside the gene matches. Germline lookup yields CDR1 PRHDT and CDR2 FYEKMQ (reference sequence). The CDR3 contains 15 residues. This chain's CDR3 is CASSTRTGVLGELFF. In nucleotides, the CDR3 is TGTGCCAGCAGCACCCGGACAGGGGTTTTGGGGGAGCTGTTTTTT.

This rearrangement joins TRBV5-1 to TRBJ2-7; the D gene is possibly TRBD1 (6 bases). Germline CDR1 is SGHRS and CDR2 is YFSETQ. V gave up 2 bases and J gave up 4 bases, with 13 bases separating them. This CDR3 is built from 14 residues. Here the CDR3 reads CASSFTTGYYEQYF. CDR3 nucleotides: TGCGCCAGCAGCTTCACGACAGGCTATTACGAGCAGTACTTC. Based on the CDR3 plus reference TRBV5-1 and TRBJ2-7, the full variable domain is KAGVTQTPRYLIKTRGQQVTLSCSPISGHRSVSWYQQTPGQGLQFLFEYFSETQRNKGNFPGRFSGRQFSNSRSEMNVSTLELGDSALYLCASSFTTGYYEQYFGPGTRLTVT.

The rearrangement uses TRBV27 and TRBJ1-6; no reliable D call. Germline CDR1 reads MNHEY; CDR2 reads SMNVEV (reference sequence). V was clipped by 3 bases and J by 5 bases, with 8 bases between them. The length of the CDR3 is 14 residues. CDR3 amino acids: CASSFAQNNSPLHF. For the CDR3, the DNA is TGTGCCAGCAGTTTTGCACAGAATAATTCACCCCTCCACTTT.

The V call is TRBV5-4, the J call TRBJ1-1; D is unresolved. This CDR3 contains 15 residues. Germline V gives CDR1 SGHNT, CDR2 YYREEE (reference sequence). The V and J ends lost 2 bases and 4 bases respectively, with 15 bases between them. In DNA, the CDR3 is TGTGCCAGCAGCTTACGGCGGCCCTCGGGCACTGAAGCTTTCTTT. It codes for CASSLRRPSGTEAFF.

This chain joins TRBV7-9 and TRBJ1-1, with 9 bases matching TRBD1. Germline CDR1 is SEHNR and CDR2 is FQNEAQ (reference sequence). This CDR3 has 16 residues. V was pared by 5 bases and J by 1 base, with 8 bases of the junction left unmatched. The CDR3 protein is CASSPQGAIRNTEAFF. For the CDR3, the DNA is TGTGCCAGCAGCCCACAGGGGGCAATCAGGAACACTGAAGCTTTCTTT.

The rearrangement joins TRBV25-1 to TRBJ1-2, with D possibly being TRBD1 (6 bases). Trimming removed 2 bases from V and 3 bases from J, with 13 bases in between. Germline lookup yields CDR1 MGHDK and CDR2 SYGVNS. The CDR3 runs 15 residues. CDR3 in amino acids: CASSEGGSSHYGYTF. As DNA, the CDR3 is TGTGCCAGCAGTGAAGGGGGCTCTTCGCACTATGGCTACACCTTC.

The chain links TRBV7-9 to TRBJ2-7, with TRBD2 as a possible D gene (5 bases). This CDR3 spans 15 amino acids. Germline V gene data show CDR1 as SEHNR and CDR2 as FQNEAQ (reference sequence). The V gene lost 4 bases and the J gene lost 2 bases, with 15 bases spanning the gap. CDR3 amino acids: CASSSLDGVTYEQYF. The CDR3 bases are TGTGCCAGCAGCTCACTGGACGGGGTGACCTACGAGCAGTACTTC.

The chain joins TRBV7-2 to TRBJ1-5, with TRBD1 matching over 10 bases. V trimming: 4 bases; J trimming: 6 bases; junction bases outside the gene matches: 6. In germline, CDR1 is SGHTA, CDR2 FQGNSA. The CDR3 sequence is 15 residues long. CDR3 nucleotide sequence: TGTGCCAGCAGCTCGGGACAGGGGTCAGGTCAGCCCCAGCATTTT. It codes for CASSSGQGSGQPQHF.

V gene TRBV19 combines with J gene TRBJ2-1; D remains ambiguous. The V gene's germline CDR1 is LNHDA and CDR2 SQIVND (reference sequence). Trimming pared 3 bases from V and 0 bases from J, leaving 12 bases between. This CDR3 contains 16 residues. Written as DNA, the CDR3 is TGTGCCAGTAGTATTATGGCGGCGAGCTCCTACAATGAGCAGTTCTTC. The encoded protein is CASSIMAASSYNEQFF.

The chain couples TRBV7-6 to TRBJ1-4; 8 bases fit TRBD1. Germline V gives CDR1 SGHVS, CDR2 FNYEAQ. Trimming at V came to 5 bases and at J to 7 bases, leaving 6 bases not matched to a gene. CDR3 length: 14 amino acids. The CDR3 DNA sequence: TGTGCCAGCAGCCGGACAGGGTTGGGTGAAAAACTGTTTTTT. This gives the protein CASSRTGLGEKLFF. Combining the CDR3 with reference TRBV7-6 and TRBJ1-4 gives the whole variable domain GAGVSQSPRYKVTKRGQDVALRCDPISGHVSLYWYRQALGQGPEFLTYFNYEAQQDKSGLPNDRFSAERPEGSISTLTIQRTEQRDSAMYRCASSRTGLGEKLFFGSGTQLSVL.

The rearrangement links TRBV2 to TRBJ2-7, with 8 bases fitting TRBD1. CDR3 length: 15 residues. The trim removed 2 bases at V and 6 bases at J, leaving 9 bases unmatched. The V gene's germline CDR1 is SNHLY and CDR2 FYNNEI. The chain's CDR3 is CASSESPDRAVEQYF. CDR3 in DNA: TGTGCCAGCAGTGAAAGTCCGGACAGGGCGGTCGAGCAGTACTTC.

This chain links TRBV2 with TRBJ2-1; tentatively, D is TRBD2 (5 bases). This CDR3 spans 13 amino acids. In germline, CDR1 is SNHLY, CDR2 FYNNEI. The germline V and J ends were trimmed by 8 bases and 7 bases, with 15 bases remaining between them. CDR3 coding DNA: TGTGCCAGCTCTTCCACGAGGGCGAATGAGCAGTTCTTC. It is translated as CASSSTRANEQFF.

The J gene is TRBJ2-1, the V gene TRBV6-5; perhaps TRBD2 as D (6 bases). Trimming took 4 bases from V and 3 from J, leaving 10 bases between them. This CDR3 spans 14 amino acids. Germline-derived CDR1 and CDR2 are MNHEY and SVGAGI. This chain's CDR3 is CASSLSGFYNEQFF. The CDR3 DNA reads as TGTGCCAGCAGTTTGAGCGGGTTCTACAATGAGCAGTTCTTC.

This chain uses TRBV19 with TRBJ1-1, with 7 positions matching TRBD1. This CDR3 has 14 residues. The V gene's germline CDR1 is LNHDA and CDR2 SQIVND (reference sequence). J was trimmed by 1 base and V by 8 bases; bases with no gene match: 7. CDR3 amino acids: CASSSGTANTEAFF. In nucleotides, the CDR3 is TGTGCCAGTTCATCCGGGACAGCGAACACTGAAGCTTTCTTT. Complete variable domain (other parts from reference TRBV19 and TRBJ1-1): DGGITQSPKYLFRKEGQNVTLSCEQNLNHDAMYWYRQDPGQGLRLIYYSQIVNDFQKGDIAEGYSVSREKKESFPLTVTSAQKNPTAFYLCASSSGTANTEAFFGQGTRLTVV.

CDR3 sequence (DNA): TGTGCCAGCAGTTTGAACAGGAATCAGCCCCAGCATTTT. Amino acid sequence: CASSLNRNQPQHF. The chain uses TRBV27 and TRBJ1-5, with D tentatively TRBD1 (5 bases). Germline V gene data show CDR1 as MNHEY and CDR2 as SMNVEV (reference sequence). V was trimmed by 3 bases and J by 4 bases, leaving 7 bases between them. This CDR3 contains 13 residues.

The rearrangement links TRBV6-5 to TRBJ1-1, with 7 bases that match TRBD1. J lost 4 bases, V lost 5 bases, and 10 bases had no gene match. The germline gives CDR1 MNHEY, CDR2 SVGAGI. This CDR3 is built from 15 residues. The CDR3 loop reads CASSPGWQGGTEAFF. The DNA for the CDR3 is TGTGCCAGCAGTCCTGGTTGGCAGGGGGGCACTGAAGCTTTCTTT.

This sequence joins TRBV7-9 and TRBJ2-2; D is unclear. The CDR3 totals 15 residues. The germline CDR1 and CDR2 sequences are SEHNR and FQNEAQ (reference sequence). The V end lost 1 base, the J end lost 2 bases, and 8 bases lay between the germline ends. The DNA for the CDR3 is TGTGCCAGCAGCTTAGGACAAAGCAACACCGGGGAGCTGTTTTTT. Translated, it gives CASSLGQSNTGELFF. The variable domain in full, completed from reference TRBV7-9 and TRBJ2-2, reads DTGVSQNPRHKITKRGQNVTFRCDPISEHNRLYWYRQTLGQGPEFLTYFQNEAQLEKSRLLSDRFSAERPKGSFSTLEIQRTEQGDSAMYLCASSLGQSNTGELFFGEGSRLTVL.

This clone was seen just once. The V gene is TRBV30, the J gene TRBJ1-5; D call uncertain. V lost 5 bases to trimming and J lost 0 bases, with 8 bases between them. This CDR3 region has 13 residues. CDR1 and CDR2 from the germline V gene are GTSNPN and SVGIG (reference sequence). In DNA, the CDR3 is TGTGCCTGGGCAAACGGTAGCAATCAGCCCCAGCATTTT. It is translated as CAWANGSNQPQHF.

The CDR3 sequence: CASSQQRPGPPGRGTEAFF. The CDR3 DNA is TGTGCCAGCAGTCAACAACGCCCGGGGCCGCCCGGGAGGGGGACTGAAGCTTTCTTT. The chain recombines TRBV28 with TRBJ1-1; perhaps TRBD1 as D (6 bases). The length of the CDR3 is 19 residues. Trimming cost V 5 bases and J 5 bases, with 30 bases left between them. CDR1 is MDHEN, CDR2 SYDVKM, per germline.

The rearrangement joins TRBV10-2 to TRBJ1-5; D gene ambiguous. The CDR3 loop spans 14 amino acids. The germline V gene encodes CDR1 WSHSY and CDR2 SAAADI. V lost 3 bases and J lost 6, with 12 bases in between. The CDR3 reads CASSESNSGQPQHF. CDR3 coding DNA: TGCGCCAGCAGTGAATCTAACTCTGGTCAGCCCCAGCATTTT.

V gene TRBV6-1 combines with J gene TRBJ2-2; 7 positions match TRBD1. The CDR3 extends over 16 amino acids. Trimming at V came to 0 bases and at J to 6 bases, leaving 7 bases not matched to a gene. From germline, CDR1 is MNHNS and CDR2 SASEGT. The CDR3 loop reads CASSEAGQSLPGELFF. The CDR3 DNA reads TGTGCCAGCAGTGAAGCGGGACAGTCTCTACCCGGGGAGCTGTTTTTT.

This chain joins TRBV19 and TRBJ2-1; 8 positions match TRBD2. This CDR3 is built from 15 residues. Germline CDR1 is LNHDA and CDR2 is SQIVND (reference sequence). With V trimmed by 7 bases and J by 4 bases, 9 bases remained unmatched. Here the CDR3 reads CASTSIREGYNEQFF. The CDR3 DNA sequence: TGTGCCAGTACCTCAATTCGGGAGGGGTACAATGAGCAGTTCTTC.

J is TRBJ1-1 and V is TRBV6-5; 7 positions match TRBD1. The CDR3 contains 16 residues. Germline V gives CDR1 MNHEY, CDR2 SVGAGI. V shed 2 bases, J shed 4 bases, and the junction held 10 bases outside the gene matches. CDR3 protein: CASSYRGRQGGTEAFF. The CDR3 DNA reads TGTGCCAGCAGTTACAGGGGCCGACAGGGAGGCACTGAAGCTTTCTTT.

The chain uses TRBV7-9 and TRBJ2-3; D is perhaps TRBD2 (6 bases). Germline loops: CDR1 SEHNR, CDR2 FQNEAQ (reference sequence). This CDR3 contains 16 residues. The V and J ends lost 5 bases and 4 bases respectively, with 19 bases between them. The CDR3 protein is CASSADYSLNADTQYF. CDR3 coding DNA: TGTGCCAGCAGCGCGGACTACTCCCTGAACGCAGATACGCAGTATTTT.

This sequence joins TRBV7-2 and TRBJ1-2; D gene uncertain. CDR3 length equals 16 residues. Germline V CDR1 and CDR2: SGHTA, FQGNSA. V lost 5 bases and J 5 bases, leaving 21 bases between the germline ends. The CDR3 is CASSHRTDFSHYGYTF. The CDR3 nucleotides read TGTGCCAGCAGCCACCGGACGGACTTTTCGCATTATGGCTACACCTTC. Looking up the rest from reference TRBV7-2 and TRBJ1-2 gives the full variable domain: GAGVSQSPSNKVTEKGKDVELRCDPISGHTALYWYRQSLGQGLEFLIYFQGNSAPDKSGLPSDRFSAERTGGSVSTLTIQRTQQEDSAVYLCASSHRTDFSHYGYTFGSGTRLTVV.

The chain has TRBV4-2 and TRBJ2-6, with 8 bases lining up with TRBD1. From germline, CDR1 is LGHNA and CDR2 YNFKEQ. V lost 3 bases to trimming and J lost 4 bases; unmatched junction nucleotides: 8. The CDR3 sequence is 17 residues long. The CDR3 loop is CASSQASTGAGANVLTF. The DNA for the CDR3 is TGTGCCAGCAGCCAGGCTTCGACAGGGGCCGGGGCCAACGTCCTGACTTTC.